These 5 T cell receptor beta chains were all obtained from the same sample, sequenced in a study of cytomegalovirus exposure and HLA in healthy donors. Data came from immunoSEQ multiplex PCR; TCRdb stores just in-frame clones and leaves some out. This sample has fewer than 400,000 clones; around 86% occur once, and the top ten carry over 0.8%. The sequenced sample consisted of PBMCs. The receptors stem from a woman aged 18-30 years in good health and CMV-seronegative.

The V call is TRBV4-2, the J call TRBJ2-7; TRBD2 agrees at 7 bases. Trimming took 0 bases from V and 4 from J; bases not matched to a gene: 12. The CDR3 contains 17 residues. Looked up from germline, CDR1 is LGHNA and CDR2 is YNFKEQ. CDR3 amino acids: CASSQEFRDYLLYEQYF. CDR3 bases: TGTGCCAGCAGCCAAGAGTTCCGGGACTACCTTCTTTACGAGCAGTACTTC.

This chain links TRBV5-6 with TRBJ2-2; the match to TRBD1 covers 7 bases. Trimming cost V 4 bases and J 9 bases; bases outside gene matches: 9. The CDR3 is made up of 14 amino acids. The germline CDR1 and CDR2 sequences are SGHDT and YYEEEE. As DNA, the CDR3 is TGTGCCAGCAGCAAGGGACAGCCGTCCCGGGAGCTGTTTTTT. This translates into CASSKGQPSRELFF.

The chain combines TRBV20-1 with TRBJ2-5; D gene unclear. The CDR3 totals 10 residues. With 5 bases removed from V and 8 bases from J, the gap between germline ends came to 9 bases. Per the germline V gene, CDR1 is DFQATT and CDR2 is SNEGSKA (reference sequence). The CDR3 DNA sequence: TGCAGTGCTTTGTGGCAAACCCAGTACTTC. Its protein is CSALWQTQYF.

The chain employs TRBV28 and TRBJ2-7, with 8 bases that match TRBD2. In germline, CDR1 is MDHEN, CDR2 SYDVKM. The CDR3 contains 15 residues. J lost 3 bases, V lost 5 bases, and 9 bases had no gene match. The CDR3 spells CASSHGLAGSYEQYF. Written as DNA, the CDR3 is TGTGCCAGCAGTCACGGACTAGCAGGTAGCTACGAGCAGTACTTC.

The rearrangement joins TRBV18 to TRBJ2-3, with 10 bases aligning to TRBD2. Germline V gene sequence: CDR1 KGHSH, CDR2 LQKENI. CDR3 size: 17 residues. The trim removed 2 bases at V and 4 bases at J, leaving 9 bases unmatched. CDR3 region: CASSPRTSGQRADTQYF. CDR3 sequence (DNA): TGTGCCAGCTCACCAAGGACTAGCGGACAGAGGGCAGATACGCAGTATTTT.